Detailed here is one T cell receptor (beta chain). Its cognate antigen is unknown. The PCR was carried out with 60 Vbeta primers and 13 Jbeta primers. Repertoires were generated with immunoSEQ multiplex PCR, while TCRdb's copy carries only in-frame clones and drops some. The data hold around 160,000 clones, with around 77% observed a single time. This entry comes from a study of cytomegalovirus exposure and HLA in healthy donors. Germline V lookup: CDR1 LGHNA, CDR2 YSLEER. The CDR3 length is 16 residues. The V and J ends lost 2 bases and 0 bases, in that order; junction bases with no gene match: 0. Study-wide points: A later analysis linked about 17,000 TCR beta sequences to HLA alleles at 0.05 false discovery rate. Sequencing likely generated an artifact that appeared as a cluster of highly shared sequence variants. Analysis performed later showed TCR beta chains linked to HLA being more clonally expanded than equally common others.

The sample consisted of PBMCs. The V call is TRBV4-3, the J call TRBJ2-1; TRBD2 agrees at 11 bases. The sequence was collected from a man in his fifties in good health and CMV-seropositive. The DNA of the CDR3 is TGCGCCAGCAGCCAACTAGCGGGGGGCTCCTACAATGAGCAGTTCTTC. Amino acid sequence: CASSQLAGGSYNEQFF.